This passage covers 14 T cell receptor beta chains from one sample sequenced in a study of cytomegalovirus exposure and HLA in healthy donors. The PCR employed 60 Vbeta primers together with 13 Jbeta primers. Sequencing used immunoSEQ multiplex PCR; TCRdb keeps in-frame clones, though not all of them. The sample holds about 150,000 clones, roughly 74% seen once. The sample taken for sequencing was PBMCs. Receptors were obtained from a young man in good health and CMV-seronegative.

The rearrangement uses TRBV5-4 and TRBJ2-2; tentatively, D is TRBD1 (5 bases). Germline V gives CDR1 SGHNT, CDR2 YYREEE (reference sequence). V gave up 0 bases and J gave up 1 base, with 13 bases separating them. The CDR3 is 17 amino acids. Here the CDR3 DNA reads TGTGCCAGCAGCTTGGACCTGACAGCCAGGAACACCGGGGAGCTGTTTTTT. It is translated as CASSLDLTARNTGELFF.

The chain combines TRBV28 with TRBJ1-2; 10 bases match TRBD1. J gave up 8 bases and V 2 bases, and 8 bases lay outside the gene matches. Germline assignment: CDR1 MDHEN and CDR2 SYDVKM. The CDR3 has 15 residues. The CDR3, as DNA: TGTGCCAGCAGTTTAACTGACAGGGGGCGCGAGGGCTACACCTTC. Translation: CASSLTDRGREGYTF.

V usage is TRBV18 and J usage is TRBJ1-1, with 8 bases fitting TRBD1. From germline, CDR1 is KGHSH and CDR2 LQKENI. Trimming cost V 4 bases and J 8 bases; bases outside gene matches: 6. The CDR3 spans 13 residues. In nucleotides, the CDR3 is TGTGCCAGCTCACTTCACCGGGACAGGGAAGCTTTCTTT. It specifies CASSLHRDREAFF.

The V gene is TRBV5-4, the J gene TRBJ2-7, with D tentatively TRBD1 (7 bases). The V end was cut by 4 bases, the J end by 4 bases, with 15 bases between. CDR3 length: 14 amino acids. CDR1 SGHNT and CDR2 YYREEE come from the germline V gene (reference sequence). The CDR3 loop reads CASSQAGGSYEQYF. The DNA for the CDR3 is TGTGCCAGCAGCCAGGCAGGGGGGTCGTACGAGCAGTACTTC.

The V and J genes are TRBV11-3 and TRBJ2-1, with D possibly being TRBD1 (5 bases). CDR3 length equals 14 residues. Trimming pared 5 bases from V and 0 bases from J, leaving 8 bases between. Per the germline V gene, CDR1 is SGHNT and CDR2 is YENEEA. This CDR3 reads CASSPDSSYNEQFF. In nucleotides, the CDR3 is TGTGCCAGCAGCCCTGACAGCTCCTACAATGAGCAGTTCTTC.

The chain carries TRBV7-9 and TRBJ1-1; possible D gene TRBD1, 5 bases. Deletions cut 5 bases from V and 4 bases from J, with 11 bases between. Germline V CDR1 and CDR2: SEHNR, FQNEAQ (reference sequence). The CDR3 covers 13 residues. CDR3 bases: TGTGCCAGCAGCGCGGGGGGGGGCACTGAAGCTTTCTTT. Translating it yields CASSAGGGTEAFF.

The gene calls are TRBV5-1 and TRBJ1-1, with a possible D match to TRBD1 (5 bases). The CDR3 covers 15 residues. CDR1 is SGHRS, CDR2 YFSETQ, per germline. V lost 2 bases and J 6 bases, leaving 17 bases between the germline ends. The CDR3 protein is CASSFSRVDRAEAFF. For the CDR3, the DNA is TGCGCCAGCAGCTTCAGCAGGGTTGATAGGGCTGAAGCTTTCTTT.

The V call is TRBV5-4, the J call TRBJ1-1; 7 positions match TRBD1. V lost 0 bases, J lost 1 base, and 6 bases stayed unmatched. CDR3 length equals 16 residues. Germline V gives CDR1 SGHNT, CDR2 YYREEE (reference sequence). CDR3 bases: TGTGCCAGCAGCTTGGTAGGGGGCAGCCCGAACACTGAAGCTTTCTTT. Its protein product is CASSLVGGSPNTEAFF.

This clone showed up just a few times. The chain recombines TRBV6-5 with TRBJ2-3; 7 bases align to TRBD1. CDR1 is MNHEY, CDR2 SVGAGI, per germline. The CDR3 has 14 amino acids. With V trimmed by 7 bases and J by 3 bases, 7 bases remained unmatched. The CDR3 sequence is CASKEQGITDTQYF. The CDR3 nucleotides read TGTGCCAGCAAAGAACAGGGGATAACAGATACGCAGTATTTT.

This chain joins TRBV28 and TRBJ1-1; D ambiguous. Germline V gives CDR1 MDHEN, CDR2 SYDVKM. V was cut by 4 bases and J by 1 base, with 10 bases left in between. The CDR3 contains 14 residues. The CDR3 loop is CASSSGGQNTEAFF. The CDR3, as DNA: TGTGCCAGCAGTTCAGGAGGGCAGAACACTGAAGCTTTCTTT.

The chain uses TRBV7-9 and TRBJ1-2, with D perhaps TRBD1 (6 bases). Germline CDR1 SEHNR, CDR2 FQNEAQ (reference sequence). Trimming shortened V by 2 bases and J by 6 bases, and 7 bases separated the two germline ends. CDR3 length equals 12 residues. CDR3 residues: CASSLTGNGYTF. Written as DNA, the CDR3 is TGTGCCAGCAGCTTAACAGGGAATGGCTACACCTTC. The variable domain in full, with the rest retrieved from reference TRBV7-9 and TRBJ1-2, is DTGVSQNPRHKITKRGQNVTFRCDPISEHNRLYWYRQTLGQGPEFLTYFQNEAQLEKSRLLSDRFSAERPKGSFSTLEIQRTEQGDSAMYLCASSLTGNGYTFGSGTRLTVV.

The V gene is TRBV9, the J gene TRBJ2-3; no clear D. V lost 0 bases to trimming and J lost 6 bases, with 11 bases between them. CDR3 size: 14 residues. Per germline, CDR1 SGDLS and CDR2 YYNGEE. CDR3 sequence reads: CASSVVGQSDTQYF. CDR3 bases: TGTGCCAGCAGCGTAGTTGGGCAATCGGATACGCAGTATTTT.

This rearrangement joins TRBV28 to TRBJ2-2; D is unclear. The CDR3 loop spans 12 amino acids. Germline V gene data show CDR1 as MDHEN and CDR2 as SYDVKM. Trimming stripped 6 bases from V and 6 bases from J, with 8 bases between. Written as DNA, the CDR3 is TGTGCCAGCAGGAGCATATCCGGGGAGCTGTTTTTT. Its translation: CASRSISGELFF. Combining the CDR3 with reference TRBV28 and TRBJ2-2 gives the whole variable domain DVKVTQSSRYLVKRTGEKVFLECVQDMDHENMFWYRQDPGLGLRLIYFSYDVKMKEKGDIPEGYSVSREKKERFSLILESASTNQTSMYLCASRSISGELFFGEGSRLTVL.

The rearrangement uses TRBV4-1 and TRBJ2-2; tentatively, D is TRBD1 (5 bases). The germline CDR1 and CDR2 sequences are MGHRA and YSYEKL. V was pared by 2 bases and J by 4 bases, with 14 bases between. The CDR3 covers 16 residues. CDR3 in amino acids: CASSQPQASSTGELFF. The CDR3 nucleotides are TGCGCCAGCAGCCAACCACAGGCCTCGAGCACCGGGGAGCTGTTTTTT.